This T cell receptor beta chain came from a study of T cell changes during pregnancy in multiple sclerosis. TCRdb's copy holds only in-frame clones and misses some; the assay was immunoSEQ multiplex PCR. The data contain tens of thousands of clones, around 92% of them singletons. In germline, CDR1 is LNHDA, CDR2 SQIVND (reference sequence). Unmatched junction bases numbered 7, after V lost 1 base and J lost 11 bases. This CDR3 contains 13 residues. This clone showed up just once. Material: peripheral blood, obtained after pregnancy. The clonotype was recovered from a female donor in good health, enrolled as a control in a pregnancy study. This chain connects TRBV19 to TRBJ1-2; 7 bases line up with TRBD1. The CDR3 loop is CASSIARDSLYTF. The CDR3 nucleotides are TGTGCCAGTAGTATAGCCCGGGACAGTCTTTACACCTTC.